Listed below are T cell receptor beta chains from one sample, sequenced in a study of blood T cell dynamics during melanoma immunotherapy. The table came from immunoSEQ multiplex PCR; TCRdb's copy has only in-frame clones and leaves some out. The repertoire consists of more than 5,000 clones, with 87% occurring once and the leading ten covering 3.3%. The source material was blood, sampled from a patient treated with checkpoint blockade. The receptors here all came from a human donor with melanoma. Each CDR3 is given with its conserved first and last residue. D genes are given only for firm matches. Rows give clone size only sometimes, using once, few, many, or a class for an expanded clone.

cdr3_nt	cdr3_aa	v_call	d_call	j_call	clone_size
TGTGCCAGCAGCCCCTCGGATTTTGGTAATGAAAAACTGTTTTTT	CASSPSDFGNEKLFF	TRBV5-4	.	TRBJ1-4	.
TGCGCCAGCAGCCAAACCAGGGGTACACCCCTCCACTTT	CASSQTRGTPLHF	TRBV4-1	.	TRBJ1-6	.
TGTGCCAGCAGCGTCCCGGCGGCACCGAACACCGGGGAGCTGTTTTTT	CASSVPAAPNTGELFF	TRBV9	.	TRBJ2-2	.
TGTGCCAGCAGTTACGAGAGGAGACAGGGGGCCGGCTACACCTTC	CASSYERRQGAGYTF	TRBV6-5	TRBD1	TRBJ1-2	.
TGTGCCAGCAGACCTGCGGGTTACTATGGCTACACCTTC	CASRPAGYYGYTF	TRBV7-2	.	TRBJ1-2	few
TGTGCCAGCAGCGTCGGGTGGGAAGGGCTAGCGGGGCTTACAGATACGCAGTATTTT	CASSVGWEGLAGLTDTQYF	TRBV5-1	TRBD2	TRBJ2-3	.
TGCGCCAGCAGCCAATTCCGGGGCCCCCTCTCCTACGAGCAGTACTTC	CASSQFRGPLSYEQYF	TRBV4-1	.	TRBJ2-7	few
TGTGCCAGTACCCAGGGAGTTGGGAGTGGAAACACCATATATTTT	CASTQGVGSGNTIYF	TRBV19	.	TRBJ1-3	.
TGTGCCAGCTCTCTAGGGACAGGCAACTTCTACGAGCAGTACTTC	CASSLGTGNFYEQYF	TRBV18	TRBD1	TRBJ2-7	.
TGTGCCAGCAGCCAAACCTACGAGCAGTACTTC	CASSQTYEQYF	TRBV14	.	TRBJ2-7	few
TGTGCCAGCAGCTTAGGACTAGCGGGGGGAGGGTCCTACAATGAGCAGTTCTTC	CASSLGLAGGGSYNEQFF	TRBV7-9	TRBD2	TRBJ2-1	.
TGTGCCACCAGCAGAGGGGGACAGGGCGACAATGAGCAGTTCTTC	CATSRGGQGDNEQFF	TRBV15	TRBD1	TRBJ2-1	.
TGCGCCAGCAGCTTGTCCGGGACCTCCTACAATGAGCAGTTCTTC	CASSLSGTSYNEQFF	TRBV5-1	.	TRBJ2-1	.
TGTGCCAGCAGCAAAGACGGGGGGGGTCTCTTGGTCAAAAACATTCAGTACTTC	CASSKDGGGLLVKNIQYF	TRBV21-1	.	TRBJ2-4	.
TGTGCCAGTAGTATTATAGCCCAGGGTGAAGCTTTCTTT	CASSIIAQGEAFF	TRBV19	.	TRBJ1-1	.
TGCGCCAGCAGCCGAATACAGGGGGAATATTCACCCCTCCACTTT	CASSRIQGEYSPLHF	TRBV4-1	TRBD1	TRBJ1-6	few
TGTGCCAGCAGCTTATCAGGGGTCAATCAGCCCCAGCATTTT	CASSLSGVNQPQHF	TRBV7-9	.	TRBJ1-5	.
TGTGCTAGTGGTTTGGGGACTAGCGGAGGAATTATCTACAATGAGCAGTTCTTC	CASGLGTSGGIIYNEQFF	TRBV12-5	TRBD2	TRBJ2-1	.
TGTGCCAGCAGCCGGATAATTACAGCGGGAGGAACGGATACGCAGTATTTT	CASSRIITAGGTDTQYF	TRBV5-8	TRBD2	TRBJ2-3	once
TGCGCCAGCAGCTTGGGAGGAGCGGGAGTGACAGATACGCAGTATTTT	CASSLGGAGVTDTQYF	TRBV5-1	TRBD2	TRBJ2-3	.
TGTGCCAGCAGTTCCGCCCCTTGGACTAGCGCCCAAGAGACCCAGTACTTC	CASSSAPWTSAQETQYF	TRBV28	TRBD2	TRBJ2-5	once
TGTGCCAGTAGTAAAGGGAATCAGCCCCAGCATTTT	CASSKGNQPQHF	TRBV19	.	TRBJ1-5	few
TGTGCCAGCAGCCGGGTTGACACTGAAGCTTTCTTT	CASSRVDTEAFF	TRBV7-8	.	TRBJ1-1	.
TGTGCCAGCACCCCCGCCGGGGCCTCCTACAATGAGCAGTTCTTC	CASTPAGASYNEQFF	TRBV27	.	TRBJ2-1	.
TGTGCCAGCAGCTTAGAGGACACAGATACGCAGTATTTT	CASSLEDTDTQYF	TRBV11-3	.	TRBJ2-3	.
TGCGCCAGCAGTCAATCGGGAACAGGAGGAGAAAGAACCGGGGAGCTGTTTTTT	CASSQSGTGGERTGELFF	TRBV23-1	.	TRBJ2-2	.
TGTGCCAGCAGCTTTGAAGGAGGGGAGGGCGAGGAAAACACCATATATTTT	CASSFEGGEGEENTIYF	TRBV12-1	.	TRBJ1-3	.
TGTGCCAGCAGCGTAGCGACTATCGGGGAGCTGTTTTTT	CASSVATIGELFF	TRBV9	.	TRBJ2-2	once
TGTGCCAGCAACCTAGTTGACGAGCAGTACTTC	CASNLVDEQYF	TRBV9	.	TRBJ2-7	.
TGTGCCAGCACCAAATCCTGGGGGATGAACACTGAAGCTTTCTTT	CASTKSWGMNTEAFF	TRBV7-2	.	TRBJ1-1	.
TGTGCCAGCAGTTCCCTGGGACGGCCCCAAGAGACCCAGTACTTC	CASSSLGRPQETQYF	TRBV27	.	TRBJ2-5	.
TGTGCCAGCAGCGGACAACTAGCGGGAGGCTACAATGAGCAGTTCTTC	CASSGQLAGGYNEQFF	TRBV9	TRBD2	TRBJ2-1	.
TGTGCCAGCAGCCGAGGACTAGCGGGGGGTTCCCCAGGGGAGCAGTACTTC	CASSRGLAGGSPGEQYF	TRBV7-9	TRBD2	TRBJ2-7	.
TGTGCCAGCAGCCTACAGGGGGACCCCTACAATGAGCAGTTCTTC	CASSLQGDPYNEQFF	TRBV7-2	TRBD1	TRBJ2-1	.
TGTGCCAGCAGCGTAGGTGGGGCCGGGGGATTTTCTGGCTACACCTTC	CASSVGGAGGFSGYTF	TRBV9	.	TRBJ1-2	.
TGCGCCAGCAGCCAAGTTAGTCTCCCCAAGGCAGATACGCAGTATTTT	CASSQVSLPKADTQYF	TRBV4-1	.	TRBJ2-3	once
TGTGCCAGCAGTGATCAGATATACGAGCAGTACTTC	CASSDQIYEQYF	TRBV2	.	TRBJ2-7	.
TGTGCCAGCAGCCTCGGGACGGATCAAGAGACCCAGTACTTC	CASSLGTDQETQYF	TRBV5-4	.	TRBJ2-5	.
TGTGCCAGCAGTCTCGGGCAGGCCTTGATGCAGTTCTTC	CASSLGQALMQFF	TRBV2	.	TRBJ2-1	once
TGCGCCAGCAGCTTGACAGGGACTAGAACAGATACGCAGTATTTT	CASSLTGTRTDTQYF	TRBV5-1	TRBD2	TRBJ2-3	.
TGCGCCAGCAGCCAAGTGGGGACTAGCGTGAACTACGAGCAGTACTTC	CASSQVGTSVNYEQYF	TRBV4-1	TRBD2	TRBJ2-7	.